This T cell receptor (beta chain) emerged from a study of CD8 T cells in Susac syndrome. The RNA input was about 0.5 to 1 ug, and it was reverse transcribed with random hexamers. Amplification of TCR beta CDR3 spanned 54 Vbeta and 13 Jbeta via immunoSEQ multiplex PCR. TCRdb re-called the immunoSEQ multiplex PCR reads through MiXCR, storing one row per CDR3 protein. Among roughly 44,000 distinct CDR3 sequences listed, 93% were seen once. This CDR3 contains 16 residues. Trimming took 3 bases from V and 5 from J; bases not matched to a gene: 11. Germline V gene sequence: CDR1 MNHEY, CDR2 SMNVEV (reference sequence). TCR beta was sequenced from blood CD8+ and CD4+ T cells. Controls matched for sex and age were healthy donors. FACS enriched CD8+ TEMRA cells, while bulk CD8+ and CD4+ were negatively isolated.

The material sequenced was CD8+ T cells from PBMCs. The chain recombines TRBV27 with TRBJ2-5, with 8 bases lining up with TRBD2. The TCR was taken from a human donor in good health. The CDR3 DNA follows: TGTGCCAGCAGTTTCTTAGCGGGACCCCCGATGGAGACCCAGTACTTC. Its protein product is CASSFLAGPPMETQYF.